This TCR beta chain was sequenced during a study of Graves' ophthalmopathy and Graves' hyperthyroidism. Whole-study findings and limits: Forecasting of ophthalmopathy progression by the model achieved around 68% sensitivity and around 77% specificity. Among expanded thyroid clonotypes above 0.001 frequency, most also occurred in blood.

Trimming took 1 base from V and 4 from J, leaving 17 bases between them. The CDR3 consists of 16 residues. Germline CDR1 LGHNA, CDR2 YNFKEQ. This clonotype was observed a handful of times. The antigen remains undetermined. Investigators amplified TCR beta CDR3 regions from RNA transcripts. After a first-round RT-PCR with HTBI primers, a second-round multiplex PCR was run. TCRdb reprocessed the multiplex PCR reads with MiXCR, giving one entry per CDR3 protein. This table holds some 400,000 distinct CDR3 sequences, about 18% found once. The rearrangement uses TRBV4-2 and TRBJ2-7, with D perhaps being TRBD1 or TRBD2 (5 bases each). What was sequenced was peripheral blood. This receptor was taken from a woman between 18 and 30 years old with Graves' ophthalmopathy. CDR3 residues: CASSQAPGPRLYEQYF. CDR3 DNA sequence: TGTGCCAGCAGCCAAGCGCCGGGACCGAGACTTTACGAGCAGTACTTC.